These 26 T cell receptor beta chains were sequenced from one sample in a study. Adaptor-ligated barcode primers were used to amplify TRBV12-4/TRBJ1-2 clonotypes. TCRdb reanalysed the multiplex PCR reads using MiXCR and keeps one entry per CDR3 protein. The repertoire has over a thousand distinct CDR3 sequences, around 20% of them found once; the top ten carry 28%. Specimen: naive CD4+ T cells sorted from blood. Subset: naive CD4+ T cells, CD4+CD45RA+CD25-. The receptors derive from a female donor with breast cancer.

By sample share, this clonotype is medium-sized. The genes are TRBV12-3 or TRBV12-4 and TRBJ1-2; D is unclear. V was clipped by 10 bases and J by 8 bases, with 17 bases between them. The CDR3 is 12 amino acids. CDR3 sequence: CATDDGLVGYTF. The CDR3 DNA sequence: TGTGCCACCGACGACGGGTTAGTCGGCTACACCTTC.

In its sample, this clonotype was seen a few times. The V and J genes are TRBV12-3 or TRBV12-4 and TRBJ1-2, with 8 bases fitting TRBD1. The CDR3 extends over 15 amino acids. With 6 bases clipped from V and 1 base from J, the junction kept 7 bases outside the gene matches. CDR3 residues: CASSTGTGDNYGYTF. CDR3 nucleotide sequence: TGTGCCAGCAGCACCGGGACAGGTGATAACTATGGCTACACCTTC.

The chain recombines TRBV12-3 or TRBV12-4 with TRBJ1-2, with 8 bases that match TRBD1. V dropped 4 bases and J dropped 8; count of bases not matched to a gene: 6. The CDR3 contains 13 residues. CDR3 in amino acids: CASSSRTGWGYTF. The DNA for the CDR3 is TGTGCCAGCAGTTCCCGGACAGGGTGGGGCTACACCTTC.

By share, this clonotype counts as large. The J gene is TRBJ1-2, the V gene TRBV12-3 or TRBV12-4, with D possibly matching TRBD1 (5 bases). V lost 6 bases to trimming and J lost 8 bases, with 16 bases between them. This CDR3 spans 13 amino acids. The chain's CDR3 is CASSPTGRGGYTF. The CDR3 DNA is TGTGCCAGCAGCCCCACAGGCCGTGGCGGCTACACCTTC.

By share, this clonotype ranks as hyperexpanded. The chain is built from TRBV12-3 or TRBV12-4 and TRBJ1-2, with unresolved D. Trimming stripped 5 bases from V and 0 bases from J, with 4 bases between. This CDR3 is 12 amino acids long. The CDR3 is CASSTPNYGYTF. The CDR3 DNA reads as TGTGCCAGCAGTACTCCTAACTATGGCTACACCTTC.

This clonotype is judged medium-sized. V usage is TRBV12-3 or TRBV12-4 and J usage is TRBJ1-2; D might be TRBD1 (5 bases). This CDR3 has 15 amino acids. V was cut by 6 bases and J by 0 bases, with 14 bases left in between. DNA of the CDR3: TGTGCCAGCAGGGCAGGGACTTCCTCTAACTATGGCTACACCTTC. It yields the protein CASRAGTSSNYGYTF.

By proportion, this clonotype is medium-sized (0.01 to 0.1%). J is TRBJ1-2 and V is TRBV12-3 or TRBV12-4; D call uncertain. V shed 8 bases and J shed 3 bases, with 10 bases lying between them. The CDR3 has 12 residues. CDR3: CASRARDYGYTF. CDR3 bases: TGTGCCAGCCGGGCTCGTGACTATGGCTACACCTTC.

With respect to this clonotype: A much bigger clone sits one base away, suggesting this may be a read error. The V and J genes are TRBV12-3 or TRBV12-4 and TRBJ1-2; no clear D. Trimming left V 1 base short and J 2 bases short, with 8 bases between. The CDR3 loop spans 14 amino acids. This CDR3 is CASSLGENNYGYTF. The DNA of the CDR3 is TGTGCCAGCAGTTTAGGGGAAAACAACTATGGCTACACCTTC.

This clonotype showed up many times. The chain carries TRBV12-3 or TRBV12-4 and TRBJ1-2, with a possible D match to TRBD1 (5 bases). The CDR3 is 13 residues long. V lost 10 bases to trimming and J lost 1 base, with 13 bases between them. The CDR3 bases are TGTGCCACCGCAACAGGTGATAACTATGGCTACACCTTC. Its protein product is CATATGDNYGYTF.

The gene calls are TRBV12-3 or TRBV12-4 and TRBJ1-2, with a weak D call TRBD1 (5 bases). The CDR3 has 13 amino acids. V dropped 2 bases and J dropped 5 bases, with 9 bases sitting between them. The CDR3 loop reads CASSLRDAYGYTF. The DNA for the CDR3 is TGTGCCAGCAGTTTAAGGGACGCGTATGGCTACACCTTC.

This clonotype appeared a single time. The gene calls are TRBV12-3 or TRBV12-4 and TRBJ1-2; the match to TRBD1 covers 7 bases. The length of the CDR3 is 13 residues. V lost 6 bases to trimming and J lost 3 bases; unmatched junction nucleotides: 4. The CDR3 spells CASSTGTDYGYTF. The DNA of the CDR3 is TGTGCCAGCAGCACCGGGACAGACTATGGCTACACCTTC.

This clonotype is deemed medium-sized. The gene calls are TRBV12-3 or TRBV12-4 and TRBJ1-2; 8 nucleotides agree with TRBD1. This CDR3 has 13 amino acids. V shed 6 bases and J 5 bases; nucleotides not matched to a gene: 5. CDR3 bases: TGTGCCAGCAGCCCGGGACAGGTTTATGGCTACACCTTC. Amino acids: CASSPGQVYGYTF.

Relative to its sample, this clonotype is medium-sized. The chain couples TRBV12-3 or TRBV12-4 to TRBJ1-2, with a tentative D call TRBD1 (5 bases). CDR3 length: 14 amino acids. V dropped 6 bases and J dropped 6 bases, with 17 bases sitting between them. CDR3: CASRAAGREHGYTF. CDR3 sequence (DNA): TGTGCCAGCAGGGCCGCGGGGCGCGAGCATGGCTACACCTTC.

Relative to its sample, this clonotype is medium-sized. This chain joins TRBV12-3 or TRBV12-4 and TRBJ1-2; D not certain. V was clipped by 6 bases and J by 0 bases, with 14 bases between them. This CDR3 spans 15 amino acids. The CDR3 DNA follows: TGTGCCAGCAGGAGTTCAGGTGGTTCTAACTATGGCTACACCTTC. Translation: CASRSSGGSNYGYTF.

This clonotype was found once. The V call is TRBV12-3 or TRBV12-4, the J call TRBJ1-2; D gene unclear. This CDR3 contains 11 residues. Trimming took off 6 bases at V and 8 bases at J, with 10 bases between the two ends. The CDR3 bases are TGTGCCAGCAGGTCCGGGAGAGGCTACACCTTC. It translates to CASRSGRGYTF.

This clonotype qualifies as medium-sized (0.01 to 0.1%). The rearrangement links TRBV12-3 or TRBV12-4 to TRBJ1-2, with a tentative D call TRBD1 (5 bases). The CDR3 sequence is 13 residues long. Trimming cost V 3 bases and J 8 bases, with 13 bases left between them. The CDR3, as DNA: TGTGCCAGCAGTTTCTCCGGGACGGAAGGCTACACCTTC. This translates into CASSFSGTEGYTF.

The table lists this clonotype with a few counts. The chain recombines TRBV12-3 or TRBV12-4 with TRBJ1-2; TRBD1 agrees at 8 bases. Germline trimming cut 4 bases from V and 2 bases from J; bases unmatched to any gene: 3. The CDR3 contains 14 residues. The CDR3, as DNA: TGTGCCAGCAGTTCCTGGACAGGGAACTATGGCTACACCTTC. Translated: CASSSWTGNYGYTF.

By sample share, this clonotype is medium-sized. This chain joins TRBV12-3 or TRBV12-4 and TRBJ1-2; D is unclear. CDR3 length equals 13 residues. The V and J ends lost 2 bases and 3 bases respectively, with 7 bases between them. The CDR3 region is CASSLLSDYGYTF. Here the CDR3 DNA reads TGTGCCAGCAGTTTACTTTCGGACTATGGCTACACCTTC.

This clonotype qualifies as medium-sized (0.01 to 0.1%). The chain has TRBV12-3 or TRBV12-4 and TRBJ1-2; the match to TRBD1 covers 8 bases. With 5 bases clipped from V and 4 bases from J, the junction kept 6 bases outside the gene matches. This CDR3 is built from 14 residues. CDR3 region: CASSRTGTGYGYTF. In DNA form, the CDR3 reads TGTGCCAGCAGTCGGACAGGGACAGGCTATGGCTACACCTTC.

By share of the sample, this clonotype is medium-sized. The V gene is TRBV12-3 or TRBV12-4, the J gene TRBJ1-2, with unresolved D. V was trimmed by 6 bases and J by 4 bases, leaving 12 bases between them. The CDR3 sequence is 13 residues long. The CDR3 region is CASRPDGGYGYTF. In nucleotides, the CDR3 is TGTGCCAGCAGACCTGACGGCGGCTATGGCTACACCTTC.

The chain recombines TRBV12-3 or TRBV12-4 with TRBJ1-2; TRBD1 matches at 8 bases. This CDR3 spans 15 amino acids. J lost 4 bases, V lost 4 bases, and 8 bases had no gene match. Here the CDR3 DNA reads TGTGCCAGCAGTTCCTGGACAGGGAGAGGCTATGGCTACACCTTC. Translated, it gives CASSSWTGRGYGYTF.

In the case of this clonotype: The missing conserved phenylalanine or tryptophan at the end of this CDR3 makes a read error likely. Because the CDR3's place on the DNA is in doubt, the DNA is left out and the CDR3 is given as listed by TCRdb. This CDR3 is CASSSMDRFLRDFRL. The rearrangement uses TRBV12-3 or TRBV12-4 and TRBJ1-2; the table assigns TRBD1, which was not confirmed against the DNA. The CDR3 extends over 15 residues, inclusive of both ends.

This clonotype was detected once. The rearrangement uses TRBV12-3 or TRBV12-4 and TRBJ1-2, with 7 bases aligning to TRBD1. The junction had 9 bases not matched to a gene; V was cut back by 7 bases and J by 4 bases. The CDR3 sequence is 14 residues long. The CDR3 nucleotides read TGTGCCAGCAATCCGGGACAGCCTCCCTATGGCTACACCTTC. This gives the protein CASNPGQPPYGYTF.

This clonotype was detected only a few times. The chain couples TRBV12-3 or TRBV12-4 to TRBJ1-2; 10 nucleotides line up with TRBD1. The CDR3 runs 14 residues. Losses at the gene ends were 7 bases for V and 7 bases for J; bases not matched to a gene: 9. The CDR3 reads CASNPGQGRGGYTF. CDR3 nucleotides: TGTGCCAGCAATCCGGGACAGGGGAGGGGTGGCTACACCTTC.

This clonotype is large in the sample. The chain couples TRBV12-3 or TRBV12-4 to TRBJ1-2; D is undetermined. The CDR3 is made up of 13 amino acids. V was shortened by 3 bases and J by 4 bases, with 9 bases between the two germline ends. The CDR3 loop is CASSLGDGYGYTF. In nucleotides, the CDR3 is TGTGCCAGCAGTTTGGGCGACGGCTATGGCTACACCTTC.

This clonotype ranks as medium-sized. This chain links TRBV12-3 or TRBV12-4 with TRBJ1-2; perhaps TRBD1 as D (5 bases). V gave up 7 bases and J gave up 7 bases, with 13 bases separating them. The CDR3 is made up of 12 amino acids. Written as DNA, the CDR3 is TGTGCCAGCAACCTAGGGGTGGGTGGCTACACCTTC. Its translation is CASNLGVGGYTF.